The 8 T cell receptor beta chains below come from one sample, sequenced in a study of shared clonotypes between healthy human individuals. Assay used: immunoSEQ multiplex PCR; TCRdb lists only in-frame clones, some missing. The sample lists over 1.5 million clones, roughly 98% occurring once. Material: naive CD4+ T cells sorted from blood. Specified subset: CD45RA+ positively selected. These receptors were taken from a man aged 25-45 years in good health.

With respect to this clone: This sample also contains other DNA sequences that code for the same CDR3. This chain links TRBV5-1 with TRBJ1-1; 7 bases align to TRBD1. J gave up 0 bases and V 2 bases, and 4 bases lay outside the gene matches. Germline V gives CDR1 SGHRS, CDR2 YFSETQ. This CDR3 is 15 amino acids long. CDR3 nucleotides: TGCGCCAGCAGCTTACCGGGACAGATGAACACTGAAGCTTTCTTT. This translates into CASSLPGQMNTEAFF.

The V and J genes are TRBV9 and TRBJ2-3, with 7 bases fitting TRBD2. Germline V CDR1 and CDR2: SGDLS, YYNGEE. The CDR3 covers 15 residues. After removal of 0 bases from V and 8 bases from J, the junction contained 9 bases not matched to a gene. The chain's CDR3 is CASSVAGGSTGTQYF. CDR3 DNA: TGTGCCAGCAGCGTAGCTGGCGGGAGTACGGGTACGCAGTATTTT.

CDR3 coding DNA: TGTGCCAGCAGCGCCGGGCAAGTCCTCTTTACGCAGTATTTT. Translating gives CASSAGQVLFTQYF. The chain employs TRBV7-2 and TRBJ2-3, with unresolved D. Trimming took off 5 bases at V and 8 bases at J, with 17 bases between the two ends. Germline V gene sequence: CDR1 SGHTA, CDR2 FQGNSA. The CDR3 length is 14 residues.

The chain links TRBV5-5 to TRBJ2-3; the match to TRBD2 covers 7 bases. This CDR3 comprises 18 residues. Trimming removed 6 bases from V and 3 bases from J; junction bases left unmatched: 19. The germline CDR1 and CDR2 sequences are SGHKS and YYEKEE (reference sequence). CDR3 coding DNA: TGTGCCAGCAACCCTATTGCGGGAGATAATCTTGGGACAGATACGCAGTATTTT. Its protein product is CASNPIAGDNLGTDTQYF. The entire variable domain, with the rest obtained from reference TRBV5-5 and TRBJ2-3, is as follows: DAGVTQSPTHLIKTRGQQVTLRCSPISGHKSVSWYQQVLGQGPQFIFQYYEKEERGRGNFPDRFSARQFPNYSSELNVNALLLGDSALYLCASNPIAGDNLGTDTQYFGPGTRLTVL.

The V gene is TRBV5-6, the J gene TRBJ2-2, with D possibly matching TRBD1 (6 bases). Germline values: CDR1 SGHDT, CDR2 YYEEEE. The CDR3 has 16 amino acids. Trimming removed 2 bases at V and 1 base at J, with 12 bases between. In DNA, the CDR3 is TGTGCCAGCAGCTTTCCCCAGGGGCAGAACACCGGGGAGCTGTTTTTT. This codes for CASSFPQGQNTGELFF.

V usage is TRBV23-1 and J usage is TRBJ2-3; D may be TRBD2 (5 bases). TRBV23-1 is an ORF, and what it does is uncertain. V dropped 4 bases and J dropped 2 bases, with 13 bases sitting between them. The CDR3 is 15 residues long. CDR3 loop: CASSLPRGNTDTQYF. CDR3 DNA: TGCGCCAGCAGTCTACCACGGGGTAACACAGATACGCAGTATTTT.

The chain links TRBV2 to TRBJ2-7; D might be TRBD1 (6 bases). Trimming removed 7 bases at V and 1 base at J, with 20 bases between. The CDR3 spans 16 residues. Looked up from germline, CDR1 is SNHLY and CDR2 is FYNNEI. The DNA for the CDR3 is TGTGCCAGCACCCCCCAACAGGGAAGTTTATCCTACGAGCAGTACTTC. This translates into CASTPQQGSLSYEQYF.

V and J are TRBV7-2 and TRBJ2-7; the D is unclear. V was pared by 3 bases and J by 1 base, with 7 bases between. Looked up from germline, CDR1 is SGHTA and CDR2 is FQGNSA. CDR3 length: 13 amino acids. The CDR3 DNA follows: TGTGCCAGCAGCTTCAGACTTTCCTACGAGCAGTACTTC. This codes for CASSFRLSYEQYF.